A single TCR beta chain is shown here with its context. Its antigen is as yet unknown. This sample is part of a study of cytomegalovirus exposure and HLA in healthy donors. Study conclusions and caveats: TCR beta V- and J-gene trimming, according to a later analysis, was linked to a missense DCLRE1C variant. Available immune exposure information was restricted to CMV serostatus only. Sequencing likely caused a cluster of highly shared sequence variants.

Trimming stripped 5 bases from V and 6 bases from J, with 14 bases between. This CDR3 comprises 14 residues. The PCR had 60 Vbeta and 13 Jbeta primers. The assay was immunoSEQ multiplex PCR, and TCRdb's table has in-frame clones only and misses some. The repertoire consists of some 70,000 clones, with about 84% occurring once and the leading ten covering 6.5% to 8.5%. The source is a young man in good health and CMV-seropositive. Material for sequencing was PBMCs. The chain joins TRBV6-7 to TRBJ1-3; D not resolved. TRBV6-7 is reported as an ORF; its role is uncertain. Written as DNA, the CDR3 is TGTGCCAGCAGTCAGCCGAGGCAGCCAAACACCATATATTTT. It yields the protein CASSQPRQPNTIYF.